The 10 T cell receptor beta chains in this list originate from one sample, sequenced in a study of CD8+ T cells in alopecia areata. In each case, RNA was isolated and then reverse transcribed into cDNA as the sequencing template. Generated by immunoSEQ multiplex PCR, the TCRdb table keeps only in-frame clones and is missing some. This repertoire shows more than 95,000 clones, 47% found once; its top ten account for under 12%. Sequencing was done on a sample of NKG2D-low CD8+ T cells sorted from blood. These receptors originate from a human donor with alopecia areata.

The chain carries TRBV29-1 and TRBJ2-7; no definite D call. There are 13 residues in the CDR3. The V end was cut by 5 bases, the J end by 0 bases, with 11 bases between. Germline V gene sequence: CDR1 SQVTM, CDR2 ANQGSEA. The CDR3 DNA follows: TGCAGCGTTAACAGCCGAATCTCCTACGAGCAGTACTTC. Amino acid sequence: CSVNSRISYEQYF.

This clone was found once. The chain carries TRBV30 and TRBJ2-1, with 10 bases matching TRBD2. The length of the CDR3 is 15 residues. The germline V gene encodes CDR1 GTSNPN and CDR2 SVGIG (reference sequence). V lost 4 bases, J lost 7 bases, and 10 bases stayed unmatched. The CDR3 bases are TGTGCCTGGACGGTAGCAGCGGGAGGGCCAAATGAGCAGTTCTTC. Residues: CAWTVAAGGPNEQFF.

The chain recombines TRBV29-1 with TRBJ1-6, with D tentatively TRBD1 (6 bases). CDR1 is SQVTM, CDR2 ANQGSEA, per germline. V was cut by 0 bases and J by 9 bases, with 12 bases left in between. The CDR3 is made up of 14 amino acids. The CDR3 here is CSVEDQGRGSPLHF. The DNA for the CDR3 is TGCAGCGTTGAAGATCAGGGGAGAGGTTCACCCCTCCACTTT.

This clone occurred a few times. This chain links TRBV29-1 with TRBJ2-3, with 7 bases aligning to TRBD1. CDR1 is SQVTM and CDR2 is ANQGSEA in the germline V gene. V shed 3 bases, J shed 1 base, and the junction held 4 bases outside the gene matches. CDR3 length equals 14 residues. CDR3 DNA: TGCAGCGTTGACGGACAGGAGCGCACAGATACGCAGTATTTT. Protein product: CSVDGQERTDTQYF.

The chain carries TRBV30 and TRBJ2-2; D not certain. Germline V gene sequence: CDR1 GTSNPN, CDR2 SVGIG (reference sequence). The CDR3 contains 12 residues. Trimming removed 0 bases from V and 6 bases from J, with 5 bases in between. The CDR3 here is CAWSVTPGELFF. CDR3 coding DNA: TGTGCCTGGAGTGTCACCCCCGGGGAGCTGTTTTTT.

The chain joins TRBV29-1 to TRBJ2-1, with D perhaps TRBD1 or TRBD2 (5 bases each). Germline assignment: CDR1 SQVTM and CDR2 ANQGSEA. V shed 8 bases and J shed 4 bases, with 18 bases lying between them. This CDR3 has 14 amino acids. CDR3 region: CSSEGPPIYNEQFF. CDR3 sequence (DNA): TGCAGCTCCGAGGGGCCCCCAATTTACAATGAGCAGTTCTTC.

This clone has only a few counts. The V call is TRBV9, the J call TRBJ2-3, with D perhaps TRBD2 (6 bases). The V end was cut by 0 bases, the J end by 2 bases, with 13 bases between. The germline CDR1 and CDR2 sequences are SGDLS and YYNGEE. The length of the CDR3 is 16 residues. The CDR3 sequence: CASSVEGGDPTDTQYF. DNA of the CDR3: TGTGCCAGCAGCGTAGAGGGCGGGGATCCCACAGATACGCAGTATTTT.

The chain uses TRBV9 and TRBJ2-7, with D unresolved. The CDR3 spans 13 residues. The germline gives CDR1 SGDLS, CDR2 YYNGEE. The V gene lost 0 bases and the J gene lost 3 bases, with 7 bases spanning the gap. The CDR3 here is CASSVAADYEQYF. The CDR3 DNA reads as TGTGCCAGCAGCGTAGCTGCCGACTACGAGCAGTACTTC.

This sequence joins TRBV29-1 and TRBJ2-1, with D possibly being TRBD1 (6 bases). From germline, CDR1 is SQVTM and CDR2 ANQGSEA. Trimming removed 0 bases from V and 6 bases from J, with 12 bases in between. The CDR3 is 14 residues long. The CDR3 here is CSVEDYGGRNEQFF. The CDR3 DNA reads TGCAGCGTTGAAGATTATGGGGGCCGCAATGAGCAGTTCTTC.

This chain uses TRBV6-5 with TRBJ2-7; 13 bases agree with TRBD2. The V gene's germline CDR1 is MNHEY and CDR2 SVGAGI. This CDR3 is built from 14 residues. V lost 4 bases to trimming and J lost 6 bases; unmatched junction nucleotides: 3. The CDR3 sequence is CASSSGLAGAEQYF. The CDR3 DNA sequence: TGTGCCAGCAGTTCCGGACTAGCGGGAGCCGAGCAGTACTTC.